The clone carrying this TCR beta chain was detected a few times. As yet, its antigen is unknown. This entry comes from a study of radiotherapy plus CTLA-4 blockade in lung cancer. Across the study: Of the patients, about 17% showed objective responses and roughly 31% attained disease control. Study results and limitations: Increased serum interferon-beta after radiation also reportedly predicted response strongly. Among blood TCR repertoires after radiotherapy plus ipilimumab, tumor-derived clones expanded.

The table came from immunoSEQ multiplex PCR; TCRdb's copy has only in-frame clones and leaves some out. Of roughly 66,000 clones listed, about 85% are singletons. Germline V gene data show CDR1 as SGHVS and CDR2 as FQNEAQ. CDR3 length: 15 amino acids. Trimming stripped 5 bases from V and 1 base from J, with 14 bases between. Chemo-refractory metastatic non-small-cell lung cancer patients received focal radiation with ipilimumab CTLA-4 blockade. This clonotype was sampled from a human donor with non-small cell lung cancer who had a partial response to radiotherapy plus ipilimumab. This specimen consisted of peripheral blood, obtained from a patient treated with radiotherapy plus ipilimumab. The rearrangement links TRBV7-8 to TRBJ1-2; a weak D match, TRBD1 (5 bases). The DNA for the CDR3 is TGTGCCAGCAGCCCCGACCCGCAGGGTAACTATGGCTACACCTTC. Amino acids: CASSPDPQGNYGYTF. The full variable domain, its missing parts supplied by reference TRBV7-8 and TRBJ1-2, is GAGVSQSPRYKVAKRGQDVALRCDPISGHVSLFWYQQALGQGPEFLTYFQNEAQLDKSGLPSDRFFAERPEGSVSTLKIQRTQQEDSAVYLCASSPDPQGNYGYTFGSGTRLTVV.